This T cell receptor (beta chain) was documented in a study of blood T cell repertoires in COVID-19. Study-level information: T cells, B-cell-depleted T cells, or PBMCs supplied cDNA or gDNA.

Original processing methods: It was from reference gene primer amplification that nucleated cell counts were estimated. Measured with immunoSEQ multiplex PCR; TCRdb has only the in-frame clones, and not every one. Clone size and V and J calls were adopted from that table, with D and trimming inferred from the DNA. Here the sample spans about 270,000 clones, around 89% being singletons. Between the trimmed V and J ends, which lost 4 bases and 1 base, there was a span of 10 bases. Germline V gene data show CDR1 as LGHDT and CDR2 as YNNKEL (reference sequence). The CDR3 totals 14 residues. The sequenced sample consisted of peripheral blood. The chain couples TRBV3-1 (or the pseudogene TRBV3-2) to TRBJ1-1; a possible D gene is TRBD1 (5 bases). The TCR originated in a man between 60 and 75 years old who had recovered from COVID-19. In nucleotides, the CDR3 is TGTGCCAGCAGCCCCCTGGGGGGGAACACTGAAGCTTTCTTT. Its translation is CASSPLGGNTEAFF.